This T cell receptor (beta chain) was captured in a study of blood T cell repertoires in COVID-19. Across the study: PBMCs, B-cell-depleted T cells, or T cells were the source of the cDNA or gDNA that made up the material.

Under the authors' procedure: Amplification of reference gene primers provided the estimated nucleated cell counts. TCRdb's table, derived via immunoSEQ multiplex PCR, lists solely in-frame clones and lacks some. The DNA was the basis for D and trimming; V, J and clone size are from that table. The repertoire holds about 9,000 clones, with about 85% as singletons. V shed 6 bases and J 5 bases; nucleotides not matched to a gene: 10. This CDR3 is built from 15 residues. Per the germline V gene, CDR1 is MNHEY and CDR2 is SMNVEV (reference sequence). The origin of this receptor is a human donor in a cohort sampled during active COVID-19. The chain joins TRBV27 to TRBJ2-5, with 9 bases aligning to TRBD1. Source material: peripheral blood. The CDR3 reads CASSILQGAGETQYF. The CDR3 nucleotides are TGTGCCAGCAGCATCCTACAGGGGGCGGGGGAGACCCAGTACTTC.